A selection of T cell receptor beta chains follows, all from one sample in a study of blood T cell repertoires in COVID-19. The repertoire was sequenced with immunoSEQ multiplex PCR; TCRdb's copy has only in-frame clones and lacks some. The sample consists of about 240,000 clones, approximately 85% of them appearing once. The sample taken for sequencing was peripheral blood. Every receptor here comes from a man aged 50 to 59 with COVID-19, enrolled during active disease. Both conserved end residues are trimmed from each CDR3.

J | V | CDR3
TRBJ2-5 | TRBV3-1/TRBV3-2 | ASSQWAGQGRETQY
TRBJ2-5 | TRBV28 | ASSLSVGGLSGGFKTQY
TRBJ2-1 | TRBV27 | ASSLLAGAYNEQF
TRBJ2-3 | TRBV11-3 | ASSQDRVGTDTQY
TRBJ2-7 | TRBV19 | ASSNTGTYEQY
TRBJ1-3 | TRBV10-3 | AISAGRDGNTIY
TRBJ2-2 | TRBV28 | ASTNSAGANTGELF
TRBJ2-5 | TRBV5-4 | ASSRKQGTWETQY
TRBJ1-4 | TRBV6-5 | ASKEGRAANEKLF
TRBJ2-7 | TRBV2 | ASSTTGTPAREQY
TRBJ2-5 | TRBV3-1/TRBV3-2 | ASSPFLTSGGEETQY
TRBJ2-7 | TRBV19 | ASSGLTGGEQY
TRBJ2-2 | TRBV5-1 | ASSLDRGANTGELF
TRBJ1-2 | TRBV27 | ASSFTGVSGYT
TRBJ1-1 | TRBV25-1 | ASRTPGSSHTEAF
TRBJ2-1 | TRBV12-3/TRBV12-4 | ASSPGYNEQF
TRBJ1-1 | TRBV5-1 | ASSKVRGGREAF
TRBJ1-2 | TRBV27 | ASKSKQVYGYT
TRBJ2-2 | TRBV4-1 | ASSQGPSGDTGELF
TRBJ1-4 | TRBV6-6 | ASSSLGGTNEKLF
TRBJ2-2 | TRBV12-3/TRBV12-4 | ASRKGDTGELF
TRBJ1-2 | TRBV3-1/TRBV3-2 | ASSQPDSTYGYT
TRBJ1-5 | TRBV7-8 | ASSLGGGNSNQPQH
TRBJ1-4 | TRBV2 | ASSEALMNEKLF
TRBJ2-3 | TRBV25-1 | ASGPTDTQY
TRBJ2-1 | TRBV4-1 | ASSQVLATLIYEQF
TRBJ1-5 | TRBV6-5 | ASLGQGLQPQH
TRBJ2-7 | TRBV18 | ASSLQQSYEQY
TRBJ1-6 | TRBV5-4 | ASSYSTGFNSPLH
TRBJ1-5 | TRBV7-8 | ASSLVFESYSNQPQH
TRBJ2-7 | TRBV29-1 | SVTRLGGYEQY
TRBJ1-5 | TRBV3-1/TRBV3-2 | ASSQSVDRGNQPQH
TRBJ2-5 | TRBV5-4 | ASSLKGWETQY
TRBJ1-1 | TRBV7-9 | ASTKGGQGGTEAF